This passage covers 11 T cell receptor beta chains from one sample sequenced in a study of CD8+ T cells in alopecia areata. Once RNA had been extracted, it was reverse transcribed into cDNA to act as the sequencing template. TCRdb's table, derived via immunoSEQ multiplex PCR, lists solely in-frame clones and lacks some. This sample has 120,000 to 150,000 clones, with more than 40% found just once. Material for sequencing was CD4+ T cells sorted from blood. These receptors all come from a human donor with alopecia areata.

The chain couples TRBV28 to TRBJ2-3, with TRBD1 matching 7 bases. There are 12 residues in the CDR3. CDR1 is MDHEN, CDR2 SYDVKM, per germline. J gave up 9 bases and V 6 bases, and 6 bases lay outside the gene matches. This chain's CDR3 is CASRPTGVTQYF. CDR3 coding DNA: TGTGCCAGCAGGCCAACAGGGGTCACGCAGTATTTT.

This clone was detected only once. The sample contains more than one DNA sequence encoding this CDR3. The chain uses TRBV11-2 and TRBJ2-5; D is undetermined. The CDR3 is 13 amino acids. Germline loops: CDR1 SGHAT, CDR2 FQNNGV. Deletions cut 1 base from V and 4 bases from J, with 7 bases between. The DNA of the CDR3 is TGTGCCAGCAGCTTAGCCGGCGTAGAGACCCAGTACTTC. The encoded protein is CASSLAGVETQYF.

CDR3: CASSQPTGETQYF. The DNA of the CDR3 is TGCGCCAGCAGCCAACCGACAGGAGAGACCCAGTACTTC. The chain combines TRBV4-1 with TRBJ2-5; D might be TRBD1 (6 bases). The germline CDR1 and CDR2 sequences are MGHRA and YSYEKL. The CDR3 spans 13 residues. Trimming took 2 bases from V and 4 from J, leaving 8 bases between them.

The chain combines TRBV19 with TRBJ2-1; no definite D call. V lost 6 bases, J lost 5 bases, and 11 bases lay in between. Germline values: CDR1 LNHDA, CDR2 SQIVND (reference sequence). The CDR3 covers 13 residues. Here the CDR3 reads CASSPNLNNEQFF. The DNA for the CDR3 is TGTGCCAGTAGCCCGAACTTGAACAATGAGCAGTTCTTC.

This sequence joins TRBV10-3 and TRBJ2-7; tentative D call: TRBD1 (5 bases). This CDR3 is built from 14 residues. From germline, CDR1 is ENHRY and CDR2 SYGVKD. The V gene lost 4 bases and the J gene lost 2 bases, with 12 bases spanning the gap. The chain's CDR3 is CAISVIGEAYEQYF. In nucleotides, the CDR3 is TGTGCCATCAGTGTTATAGGGGAAGCCTACGAGCAGTACTTC.

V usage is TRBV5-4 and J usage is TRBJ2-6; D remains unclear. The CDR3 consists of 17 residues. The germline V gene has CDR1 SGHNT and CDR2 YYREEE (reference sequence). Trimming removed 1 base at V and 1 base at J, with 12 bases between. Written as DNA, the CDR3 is TGTGCCAGCAGCTTGAATGTGGTGGGATCTGGGGCCAACGTCCTGACTTTC. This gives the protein CASSLNVVGSGANVLTF.

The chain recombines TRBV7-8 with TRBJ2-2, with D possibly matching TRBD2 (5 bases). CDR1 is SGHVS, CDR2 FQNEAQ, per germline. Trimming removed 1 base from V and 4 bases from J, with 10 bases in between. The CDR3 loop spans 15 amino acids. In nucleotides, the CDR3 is TGTGCCAGCAGCTTAGAAGATCGGGGCACCGGGGAGCTGTTTTTT. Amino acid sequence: CASSLEDRGTGELFF.

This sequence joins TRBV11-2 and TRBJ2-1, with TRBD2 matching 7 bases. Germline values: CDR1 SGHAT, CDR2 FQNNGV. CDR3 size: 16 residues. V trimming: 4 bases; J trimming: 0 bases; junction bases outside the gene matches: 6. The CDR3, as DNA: TGTGCCAGCAGCTCATCAGCGGGATTCTCCTACAATGAGCAGTTCTTC. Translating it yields CASSSSAGFSYNEQFF. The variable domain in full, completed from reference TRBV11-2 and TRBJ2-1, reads EAGVAQSPRYKIIEKRQSVAFWCNPISGHATLYWYQQILGQGPKLLIQFQNNGVVDDSQLPKDRFSAERLKGVDSTLKIQPAKLEDSAVYLCASSSSAGFSYNEQFFGPGTRLTVL.

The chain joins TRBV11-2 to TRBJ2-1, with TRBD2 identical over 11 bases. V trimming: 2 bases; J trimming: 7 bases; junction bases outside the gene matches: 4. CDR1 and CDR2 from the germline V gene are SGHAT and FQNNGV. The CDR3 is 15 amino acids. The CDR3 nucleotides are TGTGCCAGCAGCTTATTAGCGGGAGGGGGAAATGAGCAGTTCTTC. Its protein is CASSLLAGGGNEQFF. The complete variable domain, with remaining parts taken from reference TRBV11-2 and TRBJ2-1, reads EAGVAQSPRYKIIEKRQSVAFWCNPISGHATLYWYQQILGQGPKLLIQFQNNGVVDDSQLPKDRFSAERLKGVDSTLKIQPAKLEDSAVYLCASSLLAGGGNEQFFGPGTRLTVL.

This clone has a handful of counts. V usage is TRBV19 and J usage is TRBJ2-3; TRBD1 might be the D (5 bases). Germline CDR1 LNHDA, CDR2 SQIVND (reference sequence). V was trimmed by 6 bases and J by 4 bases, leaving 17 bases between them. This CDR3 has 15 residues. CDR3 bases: TGTGCCAGTAGGCCCCCAGGGTGGGGTCCAGATACGCAGTATTTT. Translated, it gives CASRPPGWGPDTQYF.

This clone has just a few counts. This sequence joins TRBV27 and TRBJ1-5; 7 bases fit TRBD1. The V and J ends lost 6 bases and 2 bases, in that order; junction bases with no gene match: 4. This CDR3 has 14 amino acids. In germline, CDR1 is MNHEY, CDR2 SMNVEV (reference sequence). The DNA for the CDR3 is TGTGCCAGCAGCAGACAGGGTGGCAATCAGCCCCAGCATTTT. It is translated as CASSRQGGNQPQHF.